This TCR beta chain stems from a study of blood T cell repertoires in COVID-19 (TCRdb year 2020). About the full investigation: Samples covering the acute and convalescent phases of COVID-19 were provided by collaborators in the United States, Italy and Spain. The repertoires were made available in a free public database intended to serve as a resource for research on the immune response to SARS-CoV-2. Samples were obtained from the ongoing ImmuneRACE study (first 160 participants) and from 1,254 subjects provided by 6 global collaborators. HLA class I and class II types, where available, came from metadata supplied by the sample provider rather than from assay-based typing. Sample metadata almost always included a de-identified subject ID, COVID-19 status, age in years and sex. The prospective study material was composed of cDNA or gDNA derived from T cells, B-cell-depleted T cells, or PBMCs. The dataset comprised deeply sampled blood TCRbeta repertoires from subjects exposed to, actively infected with, or recovered from COVID-19.

Summary of the overall study and its limitations: The amount of clinical and demographic metadata varied by source and participant and was provided uncurated.

For this clone: The target of this receptor is not known. No base quality values were provided; no much bigger clone lies one nucleotide off.

Each collaborating institution followed its own protocols to collect whole blood in K2EDTA tubes. Collaborator samples were shipped for TCRbeta analysis as frozen whole blood, isolated PBMCs, or DNA extracted from either sample type. CDR1 is given as MDHEN and CDR2 as SYDVKM, both from the germline V gene. From the cysteine through the phenylalanine, the CDR3 covers 14 amino acids. Here the CDR3 DNA is all that survives: 42 bases in frame from base 1. Trimming takes 6 bases from V and 5 bases from J, and the germline ends sit 13 bases apart. TCRbeta CDR3 regions were amplified from genomic DNA using the immunoSEQ Assay, a bias-controlled multiplex PCR. Per the source publication's procedure: Nucleated cell counts per sample were estimated from amplification of reference gene primers within the assay. To quantify the absolute abundance of each unique TCRbeta CDR3 rearrangement, sequence reads were collapsed and filtered. For each sample, productive Simpson clonality was calculated as the square root of Simpson's diversity index across productive rearrangements. In TCRdb, the immuneACCESS table is reduced to in-frame sequences with V and J assigned. These tables do not hold every clone; where another copy was compared, an unresolved V gene accounts for under half, and the others remain unexplained. Clone size and V and J calls were adopted from that table, with D and trimming inferred from the DNA. This sample holds roughly 200,000 clones; around 85% were observed only once. The top ten hold roughly 3% of the sample.

The clonotype originates from a man in his 60s with acute or convalescent COVID-19. Recombination linked TRBV28 to TRBJ2-2; tentative D gene TRBD2, with 7 bases matching. Sequences were obtained from peripheral blood. The CDR3 has the sequence CASRGGGRTGELFF. The nucleotide sequence reads as follows: TGTGCCAGCAGAGGGGGGGGACGGACCGGGGAGCTGTTTTTT.